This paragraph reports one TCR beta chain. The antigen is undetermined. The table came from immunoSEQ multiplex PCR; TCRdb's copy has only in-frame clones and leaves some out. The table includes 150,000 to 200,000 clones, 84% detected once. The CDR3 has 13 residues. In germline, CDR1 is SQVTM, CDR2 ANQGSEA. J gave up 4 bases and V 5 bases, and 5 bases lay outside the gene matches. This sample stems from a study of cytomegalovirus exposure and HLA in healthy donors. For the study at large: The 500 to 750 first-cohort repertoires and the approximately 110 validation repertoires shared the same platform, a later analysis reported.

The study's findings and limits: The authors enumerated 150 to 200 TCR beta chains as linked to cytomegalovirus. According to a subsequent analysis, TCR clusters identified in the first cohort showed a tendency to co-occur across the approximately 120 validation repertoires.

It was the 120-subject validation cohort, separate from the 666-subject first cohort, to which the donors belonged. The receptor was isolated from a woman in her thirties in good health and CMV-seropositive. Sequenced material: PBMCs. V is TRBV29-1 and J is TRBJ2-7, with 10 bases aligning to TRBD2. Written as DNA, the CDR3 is TGCAGCGTTCGGACTAGCGGTTTTTACGAGCAGTACTTC. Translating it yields CSVRTSGFYEQYF.